This T cell receptor (beta chain) was retrieved from a study of chemoradiotherapy in HPV16-positive cancers. Whole-study results and caveats: The functional HPV-specific definition rests on just two HPV16-positive patients.

Germline values: CDR1 SGDLS, CDR2 YYNGEE. The CDR3 is 16 amino acids. Trimming pared 0 bases from V and 5 bases from J, leaving 16 bases between. Here immunoSEQ multiplex PCR was the method, and the copy in TCRdb shows in-frame clones only, minus some. The sample includes about 39,000 clones, around 76% of them seen just once. A remark on this clone: Antigen unknown.

The sample consisted of blood, taken from a patient who underwent chemoradiotherapy. The source is a human donor with HPV-associated anogenital cancer. This chain connects TRBV9 to TRBJ2-3, with D possibly TRBD1 on 6 matching bases. CDR3 region: CASSVAPDEGGDTQYF. CDR3 nucleotides: TGTGCCAGCAGCGTAGCACCGGACGAAGGGGGAGATACGCAGTATTTT.